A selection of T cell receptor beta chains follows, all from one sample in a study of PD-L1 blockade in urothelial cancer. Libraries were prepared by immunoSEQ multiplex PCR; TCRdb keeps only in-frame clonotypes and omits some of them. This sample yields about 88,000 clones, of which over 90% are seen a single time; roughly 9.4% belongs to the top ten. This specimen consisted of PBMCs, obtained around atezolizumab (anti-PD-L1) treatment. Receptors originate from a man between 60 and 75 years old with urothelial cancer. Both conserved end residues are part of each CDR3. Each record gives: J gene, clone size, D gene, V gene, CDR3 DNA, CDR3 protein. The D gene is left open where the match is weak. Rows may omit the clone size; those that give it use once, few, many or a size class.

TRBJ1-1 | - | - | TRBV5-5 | TGTGCCAGCAGCTTGCGGCAGGGAGGAACTGAAGCTTTCTTT | CASSLRQGGTEAFF
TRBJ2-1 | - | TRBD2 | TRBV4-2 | TGTGCCAGCAGCCCTAGGGAGCTAGCGGGAGCTTACAATGAGCAGTTCTTC | CASSPRELAGAYNEQFF
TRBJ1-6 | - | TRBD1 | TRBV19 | TGTGCCAGTAGTATAACAGGGGAGGATTCACCCCTCCACTTT | CASSITGEDSPLHF
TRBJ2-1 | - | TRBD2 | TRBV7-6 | TGTGCCAGCAGCTTAGGCCTAGCGGGGGGGCGCAATGAGCAGTTCTTC | CASSLGLAGGRNEQFF
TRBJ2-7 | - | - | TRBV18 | TGTGCCAGCTCACCACAGGGGGACGAGCAGTACTTC | CASSPQGDEQYF
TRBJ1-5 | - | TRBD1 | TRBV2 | TGTGCCAGCAGTGGACAGGGGGGCAATCAGCCCCAGCATTTT | CASSGQGGNQPQHF
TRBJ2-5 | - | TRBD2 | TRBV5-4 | TGTGCCAGCAGCAGGACTAGCGGTTCCCAAGAGACCCAGTACTTC | CASSRTSGSQETQYF
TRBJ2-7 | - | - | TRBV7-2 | TGTGCCAGCAGCTTACGGGACTCCTACGAGCAGTACTTC | CASSLRDSYEQYF
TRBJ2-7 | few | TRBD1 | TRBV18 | TGTGCCAGCTCACCAGGGACAGGGTTGTCCTACGAGCAGTACTTC | CASSPGTGLSYEQYF
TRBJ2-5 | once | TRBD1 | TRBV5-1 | TGCGCCAGCAGCACGACAGGGGGACAGACCCAGTACTTC | CASSTTGGQTQYF
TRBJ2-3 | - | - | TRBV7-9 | TGTGCCAGCAGCCCTCGGGGGGCGCGAACAGATACGCAGTATTTT | CASSPRGARTDTQYF
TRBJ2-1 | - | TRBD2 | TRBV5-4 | TGTGCCAGCAGCTTCCGACTAGCGGGGGACAATGAGCAGTTCTTC | CASSFRLAGDNEQFF
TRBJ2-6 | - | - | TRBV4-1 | TGCGCCAGCAGCCAAGCCGGGGGCTCTGGGGCCAACGTCCTGACTTTC | CASSQAGGSGANVLTF
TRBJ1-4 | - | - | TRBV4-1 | TGCGCCAGCAGCCAAGATCCGGACAGCAGAAATGAAAAACTGTTTTTT | CASSQDPDSRNEKLFF